This TCR beta chain comes out of a study of CD8 T cells in ankylosing spondylitis. Germline V lookup: CDR1 LGHNA, CDR2 YSLEER. This CDR3 region has 15 residues. V was pared by 0 bases and J by 6 bases, with 3 bases of the junction left unmatched. This clonotype was seen a few times. Its antigen is not known. Study-wide results and caveats: Several highly homologous variants made up a TCR beta motif that seemed to typify ankylosing spondylitis blood. As for the disease-linked clones, they showed a CD8+ phenotype and occurred at relatively low frequencies in peripheral blood. A number of the motif variants had already been described in reactive arthritis synovial fluid and blood. As reported, disease-linked clones showed significant enrichment in matched ankylosing spondylitis synovial fluid.

Construction of TCR beta libraries was performed using quantitative 5'-RACE with molecular barcodes. TCRdb analysed the 5' RACE reads with MiXCR anew, one entry per CDR3 protein. The sample contains hundreds of thousands of distinct CDR3 sequences, 10% to 15% of which appear only once. Sequenced material: blood, either unsorted or a sorted T cell fraction (not recorded which). This TCR was recovered from a male donor with ankylosing spondylitis. This chain uses TRBV4-3 with TRBJ1-4, with TRBD1 identical over 8 bases. The CDR3 sequence is CASSQDRGRYEKLFF. Written as DNA, the CDR3 is TGCGCCAGCAGCCAAGACAGGGGGCGGTATGAAAAACTGTTTTTT.